The 9 T cell receptor beta chains below come from one sample, sequenced in a study of long-term antiretroviral therapy in people with HIV. Samples were assayed with immunoSEQ v3.0 at survey level. This table comes from immunoSEQ multiplex PCR, and its TCRdb copy is limited to in-frame clones, with some not included. The table lists over 10,000 clones, almost 80% of them singletons. The sequencing used unsorted PBMCs, collected 0.8 years before starting antiretroviral therapy. All receptors derive from a woman between 40 and 55 years old with HIV.

The gene calls are TRBV6-6 and TRBJ1-1; no definite D call. V was clipped by 5 bases and J by 0 bases, with 10 bases between them. Germline CDR1 MNHNY, CDR2 SVGAGI (reference sequence). The CDR3 runs 14 residues. The CDR3 region is CASSPRELNTEAFF. CDR3 in DNA: TGTGCCAGCAGTCCCCGGGAGCTGAACACTGAAGCTTTCTTT.

The chain recombines TRBV5-1 with TRBJ2-4; 7 nucleotides match TRBD2. The V segment lost 2 bases and the J segment 7 bases; nucleotides outside the gene matches: 6. This CDR3 region has 14 residues. The V gene's germline CDR1 is SGHRS and CDR2 YFSETQ. In nucleotides, the CDR3 is TGCGCCAGCAGCTTTTCGACTAGCTCGAACATTCAGTACTTC. It yields the protein CASSFSTSSNIQYF.

J is TRBJ2-7 and V is TRBV28; 7 nucleotides line up with TRBD2. CDR1 MDHEN and CDR2 SYDVKM come from the germline V gene. This CDR3 is built from 17 residues. V was pared by 4 bases and J by 4 bases, with 16 bases of the junction left unmatched. The chain's CDR3 is CASSSYGGDRRGYEQYF. The CDR3 bases are TGTGCCAGCAGTTCATATGGGGGGGACCGGAGAGGATACGAGCAGTACTTC.

V usage is TRBV2 and J usage is TRBJ2-3; 13 bases align to TRBD2. This CDR3 has 17 residues. The V segment lost 5 bases and the J segment 4 bases; nucleotides outside the gene matches: 9. Germline CDR1 SNHLY, CDR2 FYNNEI. The CDR3 region has the DNA TGTGCCAGCAGTCCGTTTAGGACTAGCGGGAGCTCAGATACGCAGTATTTT. Translation gives CASSPFRTSGSSDTQYF.

This chain links TRBV15 with TRBJ2-1, with 12 bases lining up with TRBD2. Germline V CDR1 and CDR2: LNHNV, YYDKDF (reference sequence). The CDR3 sequence is 15 residues long. V was clipped by 1 base and J by 9 bases; unmatched bases: 4. CDR3 residues: CATSRGLAGAAEQFF. The CDR3 nucleotides read TGTGCCACCAGCAGAGGACTAGCGGGAGCGGCTGAGCAGTTCTTC.

V usage is TRBV19 and J usage is TRBJ2-5; 7 positions agree with TRBD2. After removal of 5 bases from V and 3 bases from J, the junction contained 0 bases not matched to a gene. Germline loops: CDR1 LNHDA, CDR2 SQIVND (reference sequence). The CDR3 extends over 12 amino acids. CDR3 amino acids: CASSGREETQYF. The CDR3 coding sequence is TGTGCCAGTAGTGGGAGGGAAGAGACCCAGTACTTC.

The genes are TRBV9 and TRBJ2-3, with D tentatively TRBD2 (6 bases). Trimming cost V 4 bases and J 2 bases, with 11 bases left between them. Germline V gene data show CDR1 as SGDLS and CDR2 as YYNGEE. This CDR3 contains 14 residues. The CDR3 region is CASSLGLSTDTQYF. The CDR3, as DNA: TGTGCCAGCAGCTTAGGACTATCCACAGATACGCAGTATTTT.

V gene TRBV7-9 combines with J gene TRBJ2-1; tentative D call: TRBD1 (6 bases). Looked up from germline, CDR1 is SEHNR and CDR2 is FQNEAQ (reference sequence). Deletions cut 5 bases from V and 9 bases from J, with 11 bases between. The CDR3 covers 12 residues. CDR3 loop: CASSPLGGEQFF. In DNA, the CDR3 is TGTGCCAGCAGCCCCCTAGGGGGTGAGCAGTTCTTC.

This chain uses TRBV6-6 with TRBJ2-3; perhaps TRBD2 as D (5 bases). Trimming removed 5 bases at V and 5 bases at J, with 17 bases between. Per the germline V gene, CDR1 is MNHNY and CDR2 is SVGAGI (reference sequence). The CDR3 extends over 15 amino acids. CDR3: CASSTAPGFVDTQYF. CDR3 DNA: TGTGCCAGCAGTACGGCGCCGGGGTTTGTAGATACGCAGTATTTT.